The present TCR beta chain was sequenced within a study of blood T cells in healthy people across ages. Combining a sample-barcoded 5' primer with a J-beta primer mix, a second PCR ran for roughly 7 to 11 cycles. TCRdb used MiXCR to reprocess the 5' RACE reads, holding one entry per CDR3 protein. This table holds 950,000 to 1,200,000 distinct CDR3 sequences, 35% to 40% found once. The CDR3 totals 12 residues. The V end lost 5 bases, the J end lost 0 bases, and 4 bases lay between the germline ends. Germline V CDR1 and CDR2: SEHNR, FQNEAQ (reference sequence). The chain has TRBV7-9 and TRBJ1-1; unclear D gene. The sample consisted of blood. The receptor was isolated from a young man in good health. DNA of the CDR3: TGTGCCAGCAGCCACGTGAACACTGAAGCTTTCTTT. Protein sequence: CASSHVNTEAFF. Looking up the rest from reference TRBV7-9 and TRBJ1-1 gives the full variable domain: DTGVSQNPRHKITKRGQNVTFRCDPISEHNRLYWYRQTLGQGPEFLTYFQNEAQLEKSRLLSDRFSAERPKGSFSTLEIQRTEQGDSAMYLCASSHVNTEAFFGQGTRLTVV.